These T cell receptor beta chains were read from a single sample in a study of radiation and T cells in renal cell carcinoma. Generated by immunoSEQ multiplex PCR, the TCRdb table keeps only in-frame clones and is missing some. The profile covers 120,000 or so clones, with 88% appearing a single time and around 6% taken by the ten largest. The source was blood, collected from a patient whose treatment included radiotherapy and nephrectomy. All receptors derive from a woman in her sixties or seventies with renal cell carcinoma. Both conserved end residues are part of each CDR3. The D gene is left open where the match is weak. Clone size is given for some rows only: seen once, a few or many times, or a class if the clone is expanded.

>TRBV28|NA|NA|TRBJ2-3
TGTGCCAGCAGCCTTCCCACAGATACGCAGTATTTT
CASSLPTDTQYF
>TRBV29-1|NA|few|TRBJ1-1
TGCAGCGTAGGACAAGCGAACACTGAAGCTTTCTTT
CSVGQANTEAFF
>TRBV18|TRBD1|NA|TRBJ1-2
TGTGCCAGCTCACCAAGACAGGGCTTAGAGGGCTACACCTTC
CASSPRQGLEGYTF
>TRBV28|NA|NA|TRBJ2-3
TGTGCCAGCAGTCCCGAGAGGGCGCCTAGCACAGATACGCAGTATTTT
CASSPERAPSTDTQYF
>TRBV7-2|TRBD1|NA|TRBJ1-5
TGTGCCAGCAGCCTCCGACAGGGGCCGCCCCAGCATTTT
CASSLRQGPPQHF
>TRBV6-1|TRBD1|NA|TRBJ1-6
TGTGCCAGCAGTGAACCAAACCGACAGGGCAAAGTCAATTCACCCCTCCACTTT
CASSEPNRQGKVNSPLHF
>TRBV6-1|NA|NA|TRBJ1-5
TGTGCCACTAGGGGTAGATCCAATCAGCCCCAGCATTTT
CATRGRSNQPQHF
>TRBV7-2|NA|once|TRBJ2-5
TGTGCCAGCAACCTCCTGGCGGGAGAGACCCAGTACTTC
CASNLLAGETQYF
>TRBV6-5|NA|NA|TRBJ1-2
TGTGCCAGCAGTTACGGACCAGGAAACTATGGCTACACCTTC
CASSYGPGNYGYTF
>TRBV13|NA|once|TRBJ1-1
TGTGCCAGCAGCTTTTTTAGGGGTCCGGGGGTCACTGAAGCTTTCTTT
CASSFFRGPGVTEAFF
>TRBV7-2|TRBD2|NA|TRBJ2-7
TGTGCCAGCGGCACTAGCGGGGGCCTCTCCTACGAGCAGTACTTC
CASGTSGGLSYEQYF
>TRBV6-5|TRBD1|NA|TRBJ1-2
TGTGCCAGCAGTTACCGATCAGACAGGGGCTATGGCTACACCTTC
CASSYRSDRGYGYTF
>TRBV21-1|NA|once|TRBJ2-7
TGTGCCAGCAGCCCGGGACAGGTTCCCTCCTCCTACGAGCAGTACTTC
CASSPGQVPSSYEQYF
>TRBV19|TRBD1|NA|TRBJ2-7
TGTGCCAGTAGTACCCCGGGACAGGGGGCATACGAGCAGTACTTC
CASSTPGQGAYEQYF
>TRBV11-3|NA|NA|TRBJ2-1
TGTGCCAGCAGCTTAGCGCCGGGAGAGCAGTTCTTC
CASSLAPGEQFF
>TRBV15|NA|NA|TRBJ1-5
TGTGCCACCAGCAGAGATCCGGGGTATAGCAATCAGCCCCAGCATTTT
CATSRDPGYSNQPQHF
>TRBV6-6|NA|NA|TRBJ1-2
TGTGCCAGCAGTATCCCCGGACACCCATATGGCTACACCTTC
CASSIPGHPYGYTF
>TRBV7-8|NA|few|TRBJ1-4
TGTGCCAGCAGCTATGCGGGGGCGGCTAATGAAAAACTGTTTTTT
CASSYAGAANEKLFF
>TRBV9|NA|NA|TRBJ1-5
TGTGCCAGCAGCGTAGAATTGTCAGATCAGCCCCAGCATTTT
CASSVELSDQPQHF
>TRBV7-2|TRBD1|NA|TRBJ1-2
TGTGCCAGCAGCTTGGGGACAGGAGGCTATGGCTACACCTTC
CASSLGTGGYGYTF
>TRBV9|NA|NA|TRBJ2-2
TGTGCCAGCAGCGGACAGGCCTTCACCGGGGAGCTGTTTTTT
CASSGQAFTGELFF
>TRBV7-9|NA|NA|TRBJ2-5
TGTGCCAGCAGCCAAATAAGGGGTGGCCAAGAGACCCAGTACTTC
CASSQIRGGQETQYF
>TRBV6-1|NA|NA|TRBJ1-1
TGTGCCAGCAGTGAAGAGAGGTGGACAGAAGCTTTCTTT
CASSEERWTEAFF
>TRBV7-2|NA|NA|TRBJ2-5
TGTGCCAGCAGCTTAGAGGGATCGGCGGGGGCCGGGTGGACCCAGTACTTC
CASSLEGSAGAGWTQYF
>TRBV6-5|NA|NA|TRBJ1-1
TGTGCCAGCAGCGATCAAGTGAACACTGAAGCTTTCTTT
CASSDQVNTEAFF
>TRBV4-3|TRBD1|NA|TRBJ1-4
TGCGCCAGCAGCCTCGGAGGGGGCCGTGAAAAACTGTTTTTT
CASSLGGGREKLFF
>TRBV7-2|NA|few|TRBJ1-1
TGTGCCAGCAGTATATCCCGCGGCACTGAAGCTTTCTTT
CASSISRGTEAFF
>TRBV5-4|NA|NA|TRBJ2-6
TGTGCCAGCAGCTCCGGGACGTTCGTATCTGGGGCCAACGTCCTGACTTTC
CASSSGTFVSGANVLTF
>TRBV5-1|NA|NA|TRBJ2-3
TGCGCCAGCGGTCGGACAGCGAGCACAGATACGCAGTATTTT
CASGRTASTDTQYF
>TRBV5-4|NA|NA|TRBJ2-5
TGTGCCAGCAGCTTGTTGGGGGTCCAAGAGACCCAGTACTTC
CASSLLGVQETQYF
>TRBV5-6|NA|NA|TRBJ2-4
TGTGCCAGCAGCTTGCCTAGATTAACCAAAAACATTCAGTACTTC
CASSLPRLTKNIQYF
>TRBV4-3|NA|once|TRBJ1-4
TGCGCCAGCAGCCAACAGGCCAGGACGGCAACTAATGAAAAACTGTTTTTT
CASSQQARTATNEKLFF
>TRBV6-6|NA|NA|TRBJ2-1
TGTGCCAGCTCTCGACGGGGGCCAAATGAGCAGTTCTTC
CASSRRGPNEQFF
>TRBV7-3|TRBD1|NA|TRBJ2-3
TGTGCCAGCAGCTTATACGGGACAGGCACAGATACGCAGTATTTT
CASSLYGTGTDTQYF
>TRBV7-2|TRBD1|NA|TRBJ2-1
TGTGCCAGCAGCTTCGCCGGGACAGGAGCCTACAATGAGCAGTTCTTC
CASSFAGTGAYNEQFF
>TRBV6-5|TRBD1|NA|TRBJ1-2
TGTGCCAGCGTCGGTGAGACAGGGGGAAATGGCTACACCTTC
CASVGETGGNGYTF
>TRBV18|TRBD1|NA|TRBJ2-7
TGTGCCAGCTCGCCCGGACAGGGGGCCGGCTACGAGCAGTACTTC
CASSPGQGAGYEQYF
>TRBV29-1|NA|NA|TRBJ1-1
TGCAGCGCCCGTTCCGGGTTGGGCGCAGCTTTCTTT
CSARSGLGAAFF
>TRBV2|NA|NA|TRBJ1-4
TGTGCCAGCAGGACAGCCGATAATGAAAAACTGTTTTTT
CASRTADNEKLFF
>TRBV4-1|NA|NA|TRBJ1-6
TGCGCCAGCAGCCAAGAATATATGGACAGCCGTTCACCCCTCCACTTT
CASSQEYMDSRSPLHF
>TRBV9|NA|NA|TRBJ2-1
TGTGCCAGCAGCGTATTGGCAGGGGAGATGAAGGAGCAGTTCTTC
CASSVLAGEMKEQFF
>TRBV19|TRBD2|few|TRBJ2-6
TGTGCCAGTAATCCCGGGACGGGACTATCTGGGGCCAACGTCCTGACTTTC
CASNPGTGLSGANVLTF
>TRBV27|NA|NA|TRBJ2-3
TGTGCCAGCAGTTTACCTCGCACAGATACGCAGTATTTT
CASSLPRTDTQYF
>TRBV18|NA|NA|TRBJ2-7
TGTGCCAGCTCAACCGAGGGGAAAGGAAACTACGAGCAGTACTTC
CASSTEGKGNYEQYF
>TRBV4-3|TRBD2|NA|TRBJ2-5
TGCGCCAGCAGCCAAGGAGGAGGCACTAGCGGAACGGAGACCCAGTACTTC
CASSQGGGTSGTETQYF
>TRBV9|TRBD2|NA|TRBJ2-7
TGTGCCAGCAGCGTAGCGGCTAGCGGGGATTCCTACGAGCAGTACTTC
CASSVAASGDSYEQYF
>TRBV2|NA|NA|TRBJ1-1
TGTGCCAGCAGTGACGCCGGTGAAGCTTTCTTT
CASSDAGEAFF
>TRBV5-1|NA|NA|TRBJ2-6
TGCGCCAGCAGCTATCTACCCGCGCCGCCATACTCTGGGGCCAACGTCCTGACTTTC
CASSYLPAPPYSGANVLTF
>TRBV7-2|NA|NA|TRBJ1-3
TGTGCCAGCAGCTTAGGTAGGCCCAGCCCTGGAAACACCATATATTTT
CASSLGRPSPGNTIYF
>TRBV9|NA|few|TRBJ1-2
TGTGCCAGCAGCACCCAGGGTGGAGGGTATGGCTACACCTTC
CASSTQGGGYGYTF
>TRBV5-1|NA|NA|TRBJ2-1
TGCGCCAGCAGCGAAGGGACACCTTCCTACAATGAGCAGTTCTTC
CASSEGTPSYNEQFF
>TRBV20-1|NA|few|TRBJ2-1
TGCAGTGCTAGAGCCCATGGTGAGCAGTTCTTC
CSARAHGEQFF
>TRBV2|NA|NA|TRBJ1-5
TGTGCCAGCTCCTCGGGAGGCGGCAATCAGCCCCAGCATTTT
CASSSGGGNQPQHF
>TRBV6-6|NA|NA|TRBJ1-6
TGTGCCAGCAGCAACGGGGGAAATAATTCACCCCTCCACTTT
CASSNGGNNSPLHF
>TRBV27|TRBD1|NA|TRBJ1-2
TGTGCCAGCAGTTTTACCCGTCAACCCGGGACAGGATCTAACTATGGCTACACCTTC
CASSFTRQPGTGSNYGYTF